Following are 25 T cell receptor beta chains from one sample sequenced in a study of glioma-infiltrating T cells after dendritic cell vaccination. Method: immunoSEQ multiplex PCR; TCRdb's copy keeps in-frame clones and lacks some. Among 900 to 1,500 clones listed, 80% to 90% were seen once. The specimen comprised tumor tissue, sampled before dendritic cell vaccination. The receptor source for this set is a human donor with glioblastoma.

The gene calls are TRBV4-3 and TRBJ2-3; the D gene is possibly TRBD2 (5 bases). This CDR3 spans 15 amino acids. Germline CDR1 and CDR2: LGHNA and YSLEER. Trimming shortened V by 0 bases and J by 2 bases, and 9 bases separated the two germline ends. The DNA for the CDR3 is TGCGCCAGCAGCCAAGAGTGGCGGGCCACAGATACGCAGTATTTT. It yields the protein CASSQEWRATDTQYF.

V gene TRBV7-9 combines with J gene TRBJ2-6, with a possible D match to TRBD1 (5 bases). The CDR3 sequence is 15 residues long. The V end lost 1 base, the J end lost 4 bases, and 8 bases lay between the germline ends. CDR1 SEHNR and CDR2 FQNEAQ come from the germline V gene (reference sequence). CDR3 sequence (DNA): TGTGCCAGCAGCTTAGAAGGGGTCGGGGCCAACGTCCTGACTTTC. Protein sequence: CASSLEGVGANVLTF.

The chain is built from TRBV6-1 and TRBJ2-7; 9 positions match TRBD1. CDR1 and CDR2 (germline): MNHNS, SASEGT. The CDR3 loop spans 15 amino acids. V gave up 5 bases and J gave up 4 bases; unmatched junction bases: 9. In DNA form, the CDR3 reads TGTGCCAGCAGTACCACCGGGACAGGGATTTACGAGCAGTACTTC. Its translation is CASSTTGTGIYEQYF.

The J gene is TRBJ1-1, the V gene TRBV9; a weak D match, TRBD1 (5 bases). Per the germline V gene, CDR1 is SGDLS and CDR2 is YYNGEE. V lost 2 bases and J 4 bases, leaving 12 bases between the germline ends. The CDR3 consists of 14 residues. As DNA, the CDR3 is TGTGCCAGCAGCGTTTCGGGGGTGTTCACTGAAGCTTTCTTT. Its protein product is CASSVSGVFTEAFF.

V is TRBV13 and J is TRBJ2-7; D is possibly TRBD1 (5 bases). V was clipped by 0 bases and J by 5 bases, with 5 bases between them. The CDR3 contains 12 residues. Germline assignment: CDR1 PRHDT and CDR2 FYEKMQ (reference sequence). CDR3 amino acids: CASSLGRDEQYF. CDR3 nucleotides: TGTGCCAGCAGCTTAGGCAGGGACGAGCAGTACTTC.

The V gene is TRBV5-8, the J gene TRBJ1-3; D is undetermined. The V end was cut by 2 bases, the J end by 0 bases, with 12 bases between. This CDR3 has 16 amino acids. CDR1 SGHTS and CDR2 YDEGEE come from the germline V gene. DNA of the CDR3: TGTGCCAGCAGCTTCGCGGTGACTAGCTCTGGAAACACCATATATTTT. This sequence encodes CASSFAVTSSGNTIYF.

CDR3 residues: CASYRGLADYNEQFF. CDR3 coding DNA: TGTGCTTCATATCGCGGGCTAGCGGACTACAATGAGCAGTTCTTC. The gene calls are TRBV19 and TRBJ2-1; 7 bases are a match to TRBD2. Germline CDR1 is LNHDA and CDR2 is SQIVND (reference sequence). The CDR3 consists of 15 residues.

This chain links TRBV7-9 with TRBJ1-1; TRBD1 is a possible D gene (5 bases). Germline CDR1 and CDR2: SEHNR and FQNEAQ (reference sequence). The CDR3 contains 14 residues. Deletions cut 0 bases from V and 2 bases from J, with 7 bases between. The CDR3 bases are TGTGCCAGCAGCTTAGCGGGGGGTAACACTGAAGCTTTCTTT. Protein: CASSLAGGNTEAFF.

The chain combines TRBV9 with TRBJ2-1, with D possibly TRBD2 on 6 matching bases. The germline V gene has CDR1 SGDLS and CDR2 YYNGEE. CDR3 length equals 16 residues. The V and J ends lost 0 bases and 2 bases respectively, with 12 bases between them. CDR3 region: CASSVDTGDPYNEQFF. The DNA for the CDR3 is TGTGCCAGCAGCGTAGATACGGGAGATCCCTACAATGAGCAGTTCTTC.

V usage is TRBV6-5 and J usage is TRBJ2-5, with D hard to call. The DNA end favors TRBJ2-7, so the J call may be wrong. The germline gives CDR1 MNHEY, CDR2 SVGAGI. This CDR3 spans 14 amino acids. The DNA of the CDR3 is TGTGCCAGCAGTTACTCGGTCGAGAACTCCGAGCAGTACTTC. Translating it yields CASSYSVENSEQYF.

Comment on this clone: The junction does not match germline at one end; this may be a read error. This chain links TRBV19 with TRBJ1-5; 8 bases agree with TRBD1. Germline loops: CDR1 LNHDA, CDR2 SQIVND (reference sequence). The CDR3 totals 12 residues. The CDR3 DNA is TGTGCCAGTAGTATAGGGCCCAGGGGGCAGATTTTT. Its protein is CASSIGPRGQIF.

This clone was detected only a few times. The gene calls are TRBV7-9 and TRBJ2-2, with 12 bases aligning to TRBD2. The CDR3 consists of 16 residues. Germline V gene data show CDR1 as SEHNR and CDR2 as FQNEAQ (reference sequence). V shed 4 bases, J shed 6 bases, and the junction held 6 bases outside the gene matches. CDR3 loop: CASSSSGRDLSGELFF. The CDR3, as DNA: TGTGCCAGCAGCTCTAGCGGGAGGGATCTTTCCGGGGAGCTGTTTTTT. The complete variable domain, with remaining parts taken from reference TRBV7-9 and TRBJ2-2, reads DTGVSQNPRHKITKRGQNVTFRCDPISEHNRLYWYRQTLGQGPEFLTYFQNEAQLEKSRLLSDRFSAERPKGSFSTLEIQRTEQGDSAMYLCASSSSGRDLSGELFFGEGSRLTVL.

The J gene is TRBJ2-3, the V gene TRBV28, with 8 bases lining up with TRBD2. Trimming took 4 bases from V and 4 from J; bases not matched to a gene: 7. CDR3 size: 15 residues. In germline, CDR1 is MDHEN, CDR2 SYDVKM. The chain's CDR3 is CASSSPGLVSDTQYF. DNA for the CDR3: TGTGCCAGCAGTTCTCCGGGACTAGTTTCAGATACGCAGTATTTT.

J is TRBJ2-7 and V is TRBV10-3, with TRBD1 matching 8 bases. This CDR3 spans 15 amino acids. Per germline, CDR1 ENHRY and CDR2 SYGVKD. Losses at the gene ends were 8 bases for V and 4 bases for J; bases not matched to a gene: 13. CDR3 amino acids: CAIGWLRQGAYEQYF. The CDR3 bases are TGTGCCATCGGGTGGCTGCGGCAGGGGGCTTACGAGCAGTACTTC.

This rearrangement joins TRBV4-3 to TRBJ2-1; perhaps TRBD2 as D (6 bases). The germline CDR1 and CDR2 sequences are LGHNA and YSLEER. Trimming stripped 3 bases from V and 11 bases from J, with 11 bases between. The CDR3 length is 12 residues. DNA for the CDR3: TGCGCCAGCAGCCAGTCGGCGGGGAAGCAGTTCTTC. Translating it yields CASSQSAGKQFF.

The V and J genes are TRBV19 and TRBJ1-1; D is possibly TRBD1 (6 bases). Between the trimmed V and J ends, which lost 5 bases and 0 bases, there was a span of 13 bases. Germline V CDR1 and CDR2: LNHDA, SQIVND (reference sequence). This CDR3 is 15 amino acids long. The CDR3 DNA reads TGTGCCAGTAGTCCCCGCGGGGGGCTGAACACTGAAGCTTTCTTT. Protein: CASSPRGGLNTEAFF.

The chain has TRBV7-6 and TRBJ1-3; the D gene is possibly TRBD1 (6 bases). V was trimmed by 1 base and J by 0 bases, leaving 13 bases between them. The length of the CDR3 is 17 residues. Germline lookup yields CDR1 SGHVS and CDR2 FNYEAQ. The CDR3 sequence: CASSLGGLDSSGNTIYF. The DNA for the CDR3 is TGTGCCAGCAGCTTAGGAGGGTTGGACAGCTCTGGAAACACCATATATTTT.

J is TRBJ2-7 and V is TRBV27; TRBD2 matches at 7 bases. The CDR3 has 15 residues. The junction had 10 bases not matched to a gene; V was cut back by 2 bases and J by 6 bases. Germline CDR1 reads MNHEY; CDR2 reads SMNVEV (reference sequence). CDR3 protein: CASSLEAGRFSEQYF. In DNA form, the CDR3 reads TGTGCCAGCAGTTTAGAGGCCGGGAGGTTTAGCGAGCAGTACTTC.

This chain joins TRBV27 and TRBJ1-2; the match to TRBD1 covers 9 bases. Germline V gene sequence: CDR1 MNHEY, CDR2 SMNVEV (reference sequence). CDR3 length: 14 residues. Unmatched junction bases numbered 5, after V lost 6 bases and J lost 3 bases. The CDR3 region has the DNA TGTGCCAGCAGCCCGGGACAGGGAGACTATGGCTACACCTTC. This sequence encodes CASSPGQGDYGYTF.

This chain uses TRBV21-1 with TRBJ2-1; the listed D gene, TRBD2, was not tested against the DNA. TRBV21-1 is assigned pseudogene status. The CDR3 spans 15 residues. The CDR3 DNA follows: TGTGCCAGCAGCAAAAGAAGGACTAGTGGGGGTCAGCAGTTCTTC. Its protein is CASSKRRTSGGQQFF.

The chain combines TRBV5-1 with TRBJ2-5; possibly TRBD2 for D (6 bases). The CDR3 spans 15 residues. From germline, CDR1 is SGHRS and CDR2 YFSETQ. V was shortened by 1 base and J by 3 bases, with 13 bases between the two germline ends. The CDR3 nucleotides are TGCGCCAGCAGCTTGTTTGCGGGAAGGAAAGAGACCCAGTACTTC. It specifies CASSLFAGRKETQYF.

The V call is TRBV2, the J call TRBJ1-5; D unresolved. Per the germline V gene, CDR1 is SNHLY and CDR2 is FYNNEI. Deletions cut 10 bases from V and 5 bases from J, with 12 bases between. The CDR3 totals 12 residues. DNA of the CDR3: TGTGCCACCAAAGACGGAGATCAGCCCCAGCATTTT. Its protein product is CATKDGDQPQHF.

This chain uses TRBV19 with TRBJ2-7, with D possibly TRBD1 on 6 matching bases. The CDR3 length is 14 residues. Between the trimmed V and J ends, which lost 6 bases and 4 bases, there was a span of 16 bases. Germline V gene data show CDR1 as LNHDA and CDR2 as SQIVND (reference sequence). CDR3 residues: CASREALGAYEQYF. CDR3 coding DNA: TGTGCCAGTAGAGAGGCACTGGGGGCTTACGAGCAGTACTTC. The full variable domain, rest sourced from reference TRBV19 and TRBJ2-7, is DGGITQSPKYLFRKEGQNVTLSCEQNLNHDAMYWYRQDPGQGLRLIYYSQIVNDFQKGDIAEGYSVSREKKESFPLTVTSAQKNPTAFYLCASREALGAYEQYFGPGTRLTVT.

V is TRBV19 and J is TRBJ2-1; TRBD1 agrees at 10 bases. V dropped 1 base and J dropped 6; count of bases not matched to a gene: 0. CDR3 size: 14 residues. Looked up from germline, CDR1 is LNHDA and CDR2 is SQIVND (reference sequence). CDR3 sequence reads: CASSIGTGGNEQFF. As DNA, the CDR3 is TGTGCCAGTAGTATAGGGACAGGGGGCAATGAGCAGTTCTTC.

The chain uses TRBV27 and TRBJ2-1, with D unresolved. This CDR3 has 13 amino acids. Looked up from germline, CDR1 is MNHEY and CDR2 is SMNVEV (reference sequence). The V end was cut by 3 bases, the J end by 5 bases, with 8 bases between. The CDR3 here is CASSFVANNEQFF. The CDR3 bases are TGTGCCAGCAGTTTTGTAGCCAACAATGAGCAGTTCTTC.